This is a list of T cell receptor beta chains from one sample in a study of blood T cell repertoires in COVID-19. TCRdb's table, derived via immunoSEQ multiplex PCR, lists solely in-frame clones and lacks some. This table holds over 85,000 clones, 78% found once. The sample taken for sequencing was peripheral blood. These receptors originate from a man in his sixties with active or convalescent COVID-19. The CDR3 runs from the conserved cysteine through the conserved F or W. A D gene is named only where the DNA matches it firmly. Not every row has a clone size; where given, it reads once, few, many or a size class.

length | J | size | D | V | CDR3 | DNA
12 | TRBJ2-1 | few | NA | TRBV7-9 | CASSFQGREQFF | TGTGCCAGCAGCTTCCAGGGTCGTGAGCAGTTCTTC
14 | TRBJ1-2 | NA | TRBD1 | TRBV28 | CASRSLGTDYGYTF | TGTGCCAGCAGGTCGTTGGGGACAGACTATGGCTACACCTTC
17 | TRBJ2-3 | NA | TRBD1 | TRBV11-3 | CASSPGAGQGDTDTQYF | TGTGCCAGCAGCCCGGGGGCGGGACAGGGGGATACAGATACGCAGTATTTT
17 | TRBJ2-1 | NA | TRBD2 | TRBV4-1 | CASSPSGLAGGPDEQFF | TGCGCCAGCAGCCCCTCCGGACTAGCGGGAGGGCCCGATGAGCAGTTCTTC
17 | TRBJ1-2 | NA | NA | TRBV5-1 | CASSLGLSSDSVYGYTF | TGCGCCAGCAGCTTGGGGCTTAGTTCGGACAGTGTCTATGGCTACACCTTC
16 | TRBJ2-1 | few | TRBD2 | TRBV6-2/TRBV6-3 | CASSDPGGGSYNEQFF | TGTGCCAGCAGTGATCCGGGGGGAGGGTCCTACAATGAGCAGTTCTTC
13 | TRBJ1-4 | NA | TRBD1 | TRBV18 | CASSPGQVEKLFF | TGTGCCAGCTCACCTGGACAGGTTGAAAAACTGTTTTTT
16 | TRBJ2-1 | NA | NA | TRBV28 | CASSSASGNPSREQFF | TGTGCCAGCAGTTCCGCCTCGGGGAACCCGTCTAGGGAGCAGTTCTTC
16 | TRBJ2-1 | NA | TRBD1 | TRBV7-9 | CASSLGTGGVYNEQFF | TGTGCCAGCAGCTTAGGGACAGGGGGCGTCTACAATGAGCAGTTCTTC
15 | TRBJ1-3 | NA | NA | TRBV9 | CASSVGSTAGNTIYF | TGTGCCAGCAGCGTAGGTTCGACAGCCGGAAACACCATATATTTT
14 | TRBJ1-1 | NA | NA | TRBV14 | CASSQYRVDTEAFF | TGTGCCAGCAGCCAATACAGGGTCGACACTGAAGCTTTCTTT
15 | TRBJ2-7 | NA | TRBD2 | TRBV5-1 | CASSSSGRAAHEQYF | TGCGCCAGCAGCTCAAGCGGGAGGGCCGCCCACGAGCAGTACTTC
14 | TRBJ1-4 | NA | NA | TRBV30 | CAWSLTGLNEKLFF | TGTGCCTGGAGTCTGACAGGCCTTAATGAAAAACTGTTTTTT
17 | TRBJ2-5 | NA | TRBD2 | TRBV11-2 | CASSIRTSGGLQETQYF | TGTGCCAGCAGCATCCGGACTAGCGGGGGGTTACAAGAGACCCAGTACTTC
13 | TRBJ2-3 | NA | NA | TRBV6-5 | CASRVQGTDTQYF | TGTGCCAGCAGGGTCCAGGGGACAGATACGCAGTATTTT
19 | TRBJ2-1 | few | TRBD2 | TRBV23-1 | CASSTVAGSSQGAYNEQFF | TGCGCCAGCAGTACGGTAGCGGGATCGTCCCAGGGTGCCTACAATGAGCAGTTCTTC
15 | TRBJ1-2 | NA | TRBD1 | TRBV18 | CASSPQTGLDSGYTF | TGTGCCAGCTCACCGCAGACAGGGCTCGATTCGGGCTACACCTTC
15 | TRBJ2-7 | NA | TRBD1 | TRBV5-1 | CASSLVGQGNYEQYF | TGCGCCAGCAGCTTGGTGGGACAGGGTAACTACGAGCAGTACTTC
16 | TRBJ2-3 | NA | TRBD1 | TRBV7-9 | CASNRPGTGYTDTQYF | TGTGCCAGCAACCGTCCCGGGACAGGGTACACAGATACGCAGTATTTT
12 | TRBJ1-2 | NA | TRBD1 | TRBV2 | CASDRVRAGYTF | TGTGCCAGCGACAGGGTGAGGGCGGGCTACACCTTC
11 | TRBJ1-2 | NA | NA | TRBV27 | CASGNQGGYTF | TGTGCCAGCGGAAACCAGGGTGGCTACACCTTC
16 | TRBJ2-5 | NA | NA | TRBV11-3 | CASSLGFGGSQETQYF | TGTGCCAGCAGCTTAGGTTTTGGTGGGAGTCAAGAGACCCAGTACTTC
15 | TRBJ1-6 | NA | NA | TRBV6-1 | CASSERGSQNSPLHF | TGTGCCAGCAGTGAAAGAGGGAGTCAGAATTCACCCCTCCACTTT
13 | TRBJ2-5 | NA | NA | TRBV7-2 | CASSLARWETQYF | TGTGCCAGCAGCTTAGCCAGGTGGGAGACCCAGTACTTC
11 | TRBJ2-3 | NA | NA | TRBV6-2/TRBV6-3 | CASSPGDTQYF | TGTGCCAGCAGCCCCGGGGATACGCAGTATTTT
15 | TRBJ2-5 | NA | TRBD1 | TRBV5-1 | CASSRQGPGRETQYF | TGCGCCAGCAGCCGACAGGGCCCAGGTCGGGAGACCCAGTACTTC
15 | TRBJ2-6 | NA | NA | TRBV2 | CASSGDRTGANVLTF | TGTGCCAGCAGTGGTGACAGAACTGGGGCCAACGTCCTGACTTTC
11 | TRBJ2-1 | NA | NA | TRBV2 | CASSTGTEQFF | TGTGCCAGCAGCACCGGGACAGAGCAGTTCTTC
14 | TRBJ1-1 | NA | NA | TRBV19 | CASSILQGNTEAFF | TGTGCCAGTAGTATTCTCCAGGGGAACACTGAAGCTTTCTTT
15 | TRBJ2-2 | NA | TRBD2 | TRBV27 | CATTSGRGETGELFF | TGTGCCACGACTAGCGGGAGGGGGGAAACCGGGGAGCTGTTTTTT
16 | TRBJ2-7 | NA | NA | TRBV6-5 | CASSSPRDSSSYEQYF | TGTGCCAGCAGTTCTCCGCGGGACTCCAGCTCCTACGAGCAGTACTTC
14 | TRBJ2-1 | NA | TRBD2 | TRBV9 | CASSVTGLANEQFF | TGTGCCAGCAGCGTAACAGGACTAGCAAATGAGCAGTTCTTC
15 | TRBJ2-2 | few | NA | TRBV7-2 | CASSFGGANTGELFF | TGTGCCAGCAGCTTCGGCGGGGCGAACACCGGGGAGCTGTTTTTT
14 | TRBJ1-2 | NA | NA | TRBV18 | CASSSGTSTEGYTF | TGTGCCAGCTCATCCGGGACATCCACAGAAGGCTACACCTTC
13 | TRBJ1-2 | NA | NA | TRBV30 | CAWSSGSGYGYTF | TGTGCCTGGAGTAGCGGGTCGGGATATGGCTACACCTTC
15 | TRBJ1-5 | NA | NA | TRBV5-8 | CASSSSNYRNQPQHF | TGTGCCAGCAGCTCCTCTAATTACAGGAATCAGCCCCAGCATTTT
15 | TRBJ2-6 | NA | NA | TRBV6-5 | CASSRQAAGANVLTF | TGTGCCAGCAGTCGACAGGCCGCTGGGGCCAACGTCCTGACTTTC
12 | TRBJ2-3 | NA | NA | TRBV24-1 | CATSDRQATQYF | TGTGCCACCAGTGATAGACAGGCAACGCAGTATTTT
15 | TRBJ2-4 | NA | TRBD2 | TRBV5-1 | CASSLIAGVENIQYF | TGCGCCAGCAGCTTGATAGCGGGAGTTGAAAACATTCAGTACTTC
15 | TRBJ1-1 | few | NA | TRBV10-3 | CAISESPGVGTEAFF | TGTGCCATCAGTGAGTCCCCAGGGGTTGGCACTGAAGCTTTCTTT
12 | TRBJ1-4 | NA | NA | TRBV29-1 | CSVGAGREKLFF | TGCAGCGTTGGGGCAGGGCGGGAAAAACTGTTTTTT
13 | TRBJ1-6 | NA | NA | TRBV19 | CASRTGGNSPLHF | TGTGCCAGTAGGACCGGGGGAAATTCACCCCTCCACTTT
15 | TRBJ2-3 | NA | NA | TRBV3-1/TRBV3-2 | CASSQVSSIIDTQYF | TGTGCCAGCAGCCAAGTTTCTAGTATTATAGATACGCAGTATTTT
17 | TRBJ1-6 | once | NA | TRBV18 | CASSPTRGRGVNSPLHF | TGTGCCAGCTCACCAACCAGGGGCCGAGGAGTTAATTCACCCCTCCACTTT
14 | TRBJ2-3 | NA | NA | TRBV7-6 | CASSPQRLADTQYF | TGTGCCAGCAGCCCACAGCGGCTAGCGGATACGCAGTATTTT
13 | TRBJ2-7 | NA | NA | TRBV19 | CASSTTGSFEQYF | TGTGCCAGTAGTACGACCGGGAGTTTCGAGCAGTACTTC
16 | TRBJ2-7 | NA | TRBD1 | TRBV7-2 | CASSYDSGTGFYEQYF | TGTGCCAGCAGCTACGACTCGGGGACAGGGTTCTACGAGCAGTACTTC
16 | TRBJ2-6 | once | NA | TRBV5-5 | CASSSGISSGANVLTF | TGTGCCAGCAGCTCCGGGATCAGCTCTGGGGCCAACGTCCTGACTTTC
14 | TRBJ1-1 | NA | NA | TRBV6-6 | CASSTTPGYTEAFF | TGTGCCAGCAGTACTACCCCGGGGTACACTGAAGCTTTCTTT
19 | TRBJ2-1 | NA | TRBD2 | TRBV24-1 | CATSDPRPRTSGMYNEQFF | TGTGCCACCAGTGATCCCCGTCCCCGGACTAGCGGGATGTACAATGAGCAGTTCTTC